This T cell receptor beta chain originates from a study of graft-versus-host responses after intestinal transplantation. On this clone itself: What it binds is not known.

Only in-frame clones appear in the TCRdb table, and some are missing; sequencing was by immunoSEQ multiplex PCR. The sample carries roughly 90,000 clones, less than 90% recorded once. The study, taken as a whole, reports: Graft-versus-host to host-versus-graft clonal ratios in allografts were high in patients with graft-donor T cell macrochimerism.

The CDR3 is made up of 15 amino acids. Germline CDR1 SQVTM, CDR2 ANQGSEA. The ends lost 5 bases at V and 5 bases at J; junction bases unmatched: 11. V gene TRBV29-1 combines with J gene TRBJ2-1; TRBD2 aligns across 8 bases. This sample comprised unstimulated CD4+ T cells sorted from spleen or lymph node cells, obtained before transplant. This clonotype was obtained from a human donor who was the organ donor for an intestinal transplant. The CDR3 DNA is TGCAGCGTTTCGAAGGGCCAGCGGGAGAACAATGAGCAGTTCTTC. It is translated as CSVSKGQRENNEQFF.